In its sample, the clone carrying this T cell receptor (beta chain) was seen many times. The antigen is unknown. The data are from a study of T-cell memory formation after mild COVID-19. The wider study: Most TCR clusters belonged to a single donor.

The 5'RACE method, run with constant-segment primers, produced TCR alpha and TCR beta cDNA libraries (carrying sample barcodes and UMIs). From the 5' RACE reads, TCRdb called clonotypes with MiXCR, one entry per CDR3 protein. Of more than 35,000 distinct CDR3 sequences in the sample, about 6.1% were seen once. Study-wide points: CD4+ contracting clones were found mainly in CM and EM, and CD8+ ones in EMRA.

This TCR derives from an adult who had mild COVID-19 (a few samples of this study predate the infection). Cell type and time point are not known. The sample was PBMCs or a T cell subset sorted from them (not recorded which).

The CDR3 DNA follows: TGTGCCAGCAGCGTAGGAGGCGGGGGGCCGAAAGAGACCCAGTACTTC. It yields the protein CASSVGGGGPKETQYF. The J gene is TRBJ2-5, the V gene TRBV9; 8 bases line up with TRBD2. Germline loops: CDR1 SGDLS, CDR2 YYNGEE. J lost 3 bases, V lost 0 bases, and 7 bases had no gene match. This CDR3 spans 16 amino acids.